A selection of T cell receptor beta chains follows, all from one sample in a study of prognosis after radiotherapy for stage I lung cancer. MiXCR, applied by TCRdb to the multiplex PCR reads, yields one record per CDR3 protein. Seen here are over 11,000 distinct CDR3 sequences, approximately 60% observed once, and the top ten hold about 25%. Source: PBMCs, taken before or after stereotactic body radiation therapy (not recorded which). All receptors derive from a donor of 50 years or more with non-small cell lung cancer. Both conserved end residues are part of each CDR3. The D gene is left open where the match is weak. A clone size is listed for some rows: how often the clone was seen (once, few, many), or a class if it is expanded.

CDR3nt	CDR3aa	abundance	v_gene	d_gene	j_gene
TGCAGTGCTAGCCTAGCGGGAGAGACAGATACGCAGTATTTT	CSASLAGETDTQYF	medium-sized	TRBV20-1	TRBD2	TRBJ2-3
TGTGCCAGCAAGGGACTAGCGTTGCATGAGCAGTTCTTC	CASKGLALHEQFF	.	TRBV25-1	TRBD2	TRBJ2-1
TGTGCCAGCAGTTACCCTAGCGGGTTACTGAATGAGCAGTTCTTC	CASSYPSGLLNEQFF	.	TRBV6-2/TRBV6-3	TRBD2	TRBJ2-1
TGTGCCAGCAGCCAAGTACAGAATTCACCCCTCCACTTT	CASSQVQNSPLHF	.	TRBV3-1	.	TRBJ1-6
TGTGCCAGCAGGAATCAGGGGAGCTCCTACGAGCAGTACTTC	CASRNQGSSYEQYF	.	TRBV13	.	TRBJ2-7
TGTGCCAGCAGCCGTCGTTCGCGTGAGATAAAGAATGAGCAGTTCTTC	CASSRRSREIKNEQFF	.	TRBV6-1	.	TRBJ2-1
TGTGCTAGTGGACGACCCGGGACAGGGCTCTCCTACGAGCAGTACTTC	CASGRPGTGLSYEQYF	.	TRBV12-5	TRBD1	TRBJ2-7
TGTGCCAGCAGCCAGGGACTAGCGGGAGTTGAGCAGTTCTTC	CASSQGLAGVEQFF	medium-sized	TRBV3-1	TRBD2	TRBJ2-1
TGTGCCAGCCGCGAAGGGACTAGCGGGTACAATGAGCAGTTCTTC	CASREGTSGYNEQFF	many	TRBV5-4	TRBD2	TRBJ2-1
TGCGCCAGCAGCCAACTCCAGGGAATAATCAGGTACGAGCAGTACTTC	CASSQLQGIIRYEQYF	.	TRBV4-1	.	TRBJ2-7
TGTGCCAGCAGTGAAACCCGGGGGCCCCACGAGCAGTACTTC	CASSETRGPHEQYF	many	TRBV2	.	TRBJ2-7
TGTGCCACCAGCAGAGATAGGGGGACAGGGTTTGGCTACACCTTC	CATSRDRGTGFGYTF	.	TRBV15	TRBD1	TRBJ1-2
TGTGCCAGCAGCTTGGCGTCGGTAGGTCTAACGTACAATGAGCAGTTCTTC	CASSLASVGLTYNEQFF	.	TRBV11-2	.	TRBJ2-1
TGTGCCAGCAGCTCACAGGGTCCTGATCAGTACTTC	CASSSQGPDQYF	few	TRBV11-1	.	TRBJ2-7
TGCGCCAGCAGCCCCGGACAGGGGGCGCTTGAGCAGTACTTC	CASSPGQGALEQYF	.	TRBV5-1	TRBD1	TRBJ2-7
TGTGCCTGGGACCAGGGGGAGGATGAAAAACTGTTTTTT	CAWDQGEDEKLFF	.	TRBV30	TRBD1	TRBJ1-4
TGTGCCAGCAGTGAATGGCGGGTGCCCTCCTACGAGCAGTACTTC	CASSEWRVPSYEQYF	.	TRBV6-1	.	TRBJ2-7
TGCAGCGTTGAAGATCTTACCAGGGGTGGGGAGACCCAGTACTTC	CSVEDLTRGGETQYF	many	TRBV29-1	.	TRBJ2-5
TGTGCCAGCAGTGGAGGGACGAACACCGGGGAGCTGTTTTTT	CASSGGTNTGELFF	medium-sized	TRBV28	.	TRBJ2-2
TGTGCCAGCAGTGGCACTACAACCGGGGAGCTGTTTTTT	CASSGTTTGELFF	medium-sized	TRBV2	.	TRBJ2-2
TGTGCCAGCAGCCAGGCCCACGGGACAGGGAGGAATTCACCCCTCCACTTT	CASSQAHGTGRNSPLHF	.	TRBV4-2	TRBD1	TRBJ1-6
TGTGCCAGCAGTTCGACAGGGTCTATCTCCTACGAGCAGTACTTC	CASSSTGSISYEQYF	.	TRBV6-2/TRBV6-3	TRBD1	TRBJ2-7
TGTGCCAGCAGTAAGGGACAGGGCGATTCACCCCTCCACTTT	CASSKGQGDSPLHF	.	TRBV2	TRBD1	TRBJ1-6
TGCAGTGCTAGCGGGACAGGGGGGAACTATGGCTACACCTTC	CSASGTGGNYGYTF	medium-sized	TRBV20-1	TRBD1	TRBJ1-2
TGTGCCAGCAGTTTAAGTCCAGGGAACAATGAGCAGTTCTTC	CASSLSPGNNEQFF	medium-sized	TRBV28	.	TRBJ2-1
TGTGCCAGCAGCCAAGCCATTCGGAGGGCCCAGTACTTC	CASSQAIRRAQYF	many	TRBV3-1	.	TRBJ2-5
TGTGCCAGCAGCTCGACAGGGGTCCTCTCTGGAAACACCATATATTTT	CASSSTGVLSGNTIYF	.	TRBV27	TRBD1	TRBJ1-3
TGCGCCAGCAGCTTGGACAGGTGGGAGACCCAGTACTTC	CASSLDRWETQYF	.	TRBV5-1	.	TRBJ2-5
TGTGCCAGCAGCCCGATCTCGTCGACACCGGAGACTTTCTTT	CASSPISSTPETFF	.	TRBV7-2	.	TRBJ1-1
TGTGCCTGGGAAGGGACAGCAACTAATGAAAAACTGTTTTTT	CAWEGTATNEKLFF	medium-sized	TRBV30	TRBD1	TRBJ1-4
TGTGCCAGCAGGCCACCGGGACAGACCTACTACGAGCAGTACTTC	CASRPPGQTYYEQYF	medium-sized	TRBV6-1	TRBD1	TRBJ2-7
TGTGCCAGTAGTAGAGTAACAGGGGGCGGGGAGACCCAGTACTTC	CASSRVTGGGETQYF	many	TRBV19	TRBD1	TRBJ2-5
TGCGCCAGCAGCTTGCTCATAGGAACAGGAGAAGGCGGCTACAACTTC	CASSLLIGTGEGGYNF	.	TRBV5-1	.	TRBJ1-2
TGCAGTGCTAGAACCCCCACTAGCGGGAGGACAAAAAATACGCAGTATTTT	CSARTPTSGRTKNTQYF	.	TRBV20-1	TRBD2	TRBJ2-3